One sample yielded the 13 T cell receptor beta chains listed below, sequenced in a study of T cell repertoires in cytomegalovirus infection. One entry per CDR3 protein results from TCRdb running MiXCR on the reads. The table includes roughly 700,000 distinct CDR3 sequences, around 30% detected once. Their target antigens are unknown. Material: cultured PBMCs, obtained from culture after CMV antigen stimulation. These receptors were collected from a human donor in good health (CMV status not recorded). Some clones in this sample may be carry-over from other donors' samples.

About this clonotype: The junction and the germline gene differ at one end; a read error may be behind it. The chain joins TRBV6-1 to TRBJ2-4, with 7 bases that match TRBD1. Germline V CDR1 and CDR2: MNHNS, SASEGT. The CDR3 is 11 residues long. CDR3 region: CASSAVGGWNF. CDR3 DNA sequence: TGTGCCAGCAGTGCCGTAGGGGGCTGGAACTTC.

This chain uses TRBV12-3 or TRBV12-4 with TRBJ1-5, with 9 bases fitting TRBD1. Losses at the gene ends were 1 base for V and 7 bases for J; bases not matched to a gene: 5. The CDR3 runs 15 residues. CDR3 in amino acids: CASSLVWTGDQPQHF. The CDR3, as DNA: TGTGCCAGCAGTTTAGTTTGGACAGGGGACCAGCCCCAGCATTTT.

The chain employs TRBV4-2 and TRBJ2-7; D could derive from TRBD1 or TRBD2 (5 bases each). Per the germline V gene, CDR1 is LGHNA and CDR2 is YNFKEQ. V was shortened by 5 bases and J by 4 bases, with 15 bases between the two germline ends. This CDR3 comprises 14 residues. The chain's CDR3 is CASSGGSRAYEQYF. CDR3 sequence (DNA): TGTGCCAGCAGCGGGGGTTCCCGGGCTTACGAGCAGTACTTC.

Written as DNA, the CDR3 is TGTGCCAGCAGCCTGATGGCCGGGACAGGCGGTCGAAACACCATATATTTT. It codes for CASSLMAGTGGRNTIYF. The rearrangement links TRBV3-1 to TRBJ1-3; 8 bases line up with TRBD1. The CDR3 has 17 amino acids. The ends lost 4 bases at V and 5 bases at J; junction bases unmatched: 13. Germline-derived CDR1 and CDR2 are LGHDT and YNNKEL (reference sequence).

This clonotype was recorded many times. V usage is TRBV7-2 and J usage is TRBJ2-1; D is unresolved. The germline V gene has CDR1 SGHTA and CDR2 FQGNSA. This CDR3 contains 16 residues. Trimming shortened V by 3 bases and J by 0 bases, and 12 bases separated the two germline ends. The CDR3 loop reads CASSFDISTSYNEQFF. In DNA form, the CDR3 reads TGTGCCAGCAGCTTCGATATCTCGACCTCCTACAATGAGCAGTTCTTC. Complete variable domain (other parts from reference TRBV7-2 and TRBJ2-1): GAGVSQSPSNKVTEKGKDVELRCDPISGHTALYWYRQSLGQGLEFLIYFQGNSAPDKSGLPSDRFSAERTGGSVSTLTIQRTQQEDSAVYLCASSFDISTSYNEQFFGPGTRLTVL.

This chain connects TRBV5-1 to TRBJ2-3; tentative D call: TRBD1 (6 bases). Trimming pared 4 bases from V and 4 bases from J, leaving 10 bases between. Germline V lookup: CDR1 SGHRS, CDR2 YFSETQ. CDR3 size: 13 residues. The CDR3 nucleotides read TGCGCCAGCAGCCAGGGGTCCGCAGATACGCAGTATTTT. This codes for CASSQGSADTQYF.

The V call is TRBV12-5, the J call TRBJ1-5; 7 bases map to TRBD1. The CDR3 consists of 12 residues. V gave up 6 bases and J gave up 6 bases; unmatched junction bases: 2. Germline CDR1 LGHNT, CDR2 FRNRAP. This CDR3 reads CASGTGRQPQHF. The CDR3 nucleotides read TGTGCTAGTGGGACAGGGCGTCAGCCCCAGCATTTT.

V and J are TRBV29-1 and TRBJ2-1; D may be TRBD2 (6 bases). The CDR3 consists of 13 residues. CDR1 SQVTM and CDR2 ANQGSEA come from the germline V gene. The CDR3 here is CSAPGRGDLGQFF. CDR3 nucleotide sequence: TGCAGTGCTCCGGGACGCGGGGACCTAGGGCAGTTCTTC.

This clonotype was observed once. V is TRBV6-2 or TRBV6-3 and J is TRBJ2-7, with 8 positions matching TRBD2. Looked up from germline, CDR1 is MNHEY and CDR2 is SVGEGT. The CDR3 extends over 15 amino acids. The junction had 12 bases not matched to a gene; V was cut back by 5 bases and J by 6 bases. CDR3 loop: CASSEVRAGASEQYF. In DNA form, the CDR3 reads TGTGCCAGCAGTGAAGTTCGAGCGGGGGCCTCCGAGCAGTACTTC.

In its sample, this clonotype was seen a few times. V is TRBV7-9 and J is TRBJ2-1; possibly TRBD2 for D (5 bases). V was pared by 2 bases and J by 7 bases, with 12 bases between. This CDR3 has 14 residues. CDR1 and CDR2 (germline): SEHNR, FQNEAQ (reference sequence). CDR3 sequence: CASSLQASKNEQFF. CDR3 nucleotide sequence: TGTGCCAGCAGCTTACAGGCTAGCAAGAATGAGCAGTTCTTC.

The V gene is TRBV6-8, the J gene TRBJ2-3; D gene ambiguous. The CDR3 contains 15 residues. V gave up 0 bases and J gave up 5 bases, with 12 bases separating them. Looked up from germline, CDR1 is MNHGY and CDR2 is SAAAGT. The CDR3 DNA reads TGTGCCAGCAGTTACTCGAAACCTACCGGAGATACGCAGTATTTT. Its translation: CASSYSKPTGDTQYF.

This clonotype was detected ten times or more. This chain links TRBV7-8 with TRBJ1-2; tentative D call: TRBD1 (6 bases). The germline CDR1 and CDR2 sequences are SGHVS and FQNEAQ. Trimming cost V 5 bases and J 2 bases, with 12 bases left between them. The CDR3 contains 14 residues. The CDR3 sequence: CASSPRTENYGYTF. The DNA of the CDR3 is TGTGCCAGCAGCCCCAGGACAGAAAACTATGGCTACACCTTC.

V and J are TRBV20-1 and TRBJ2-3; D possibly uses TRBD1 or TRBD2 (5 bases each). Between the trimmed V and J ends, which lost 2 bases and 0 bases, there was a span of 12 bases. CDR3 length: 15 amino acids. Germline lookup yields CDR1 DFQATT and CDR2 SNEGSKA (reference sequence). The CDR3 bases are TGCAGTGCTAGAACCGGGACGGACAGCACAGATACGCAGTATTTT. Its translation is CSARTGTDSTDTQYF.